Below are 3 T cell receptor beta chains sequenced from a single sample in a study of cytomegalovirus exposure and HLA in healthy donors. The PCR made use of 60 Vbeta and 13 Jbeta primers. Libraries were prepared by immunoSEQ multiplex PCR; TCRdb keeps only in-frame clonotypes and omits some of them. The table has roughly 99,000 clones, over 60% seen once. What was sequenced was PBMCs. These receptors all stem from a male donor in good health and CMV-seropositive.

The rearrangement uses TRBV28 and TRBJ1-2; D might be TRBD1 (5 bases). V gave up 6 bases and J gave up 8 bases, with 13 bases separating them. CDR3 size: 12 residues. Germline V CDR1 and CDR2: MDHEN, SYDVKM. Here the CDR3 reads CASRTVTLGYTF. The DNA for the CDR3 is TGTGCCAGCAGGACAGTCACTCTCGGCTACACCTTC.

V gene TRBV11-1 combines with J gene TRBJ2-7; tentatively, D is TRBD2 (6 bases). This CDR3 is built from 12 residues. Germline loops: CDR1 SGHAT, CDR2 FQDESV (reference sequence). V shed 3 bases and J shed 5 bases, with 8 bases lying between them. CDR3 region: CASSFRGNEQYF. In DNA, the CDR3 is TGTGCCAGCAGCTTCCGGGGGAACGAGCAGTACTTC.

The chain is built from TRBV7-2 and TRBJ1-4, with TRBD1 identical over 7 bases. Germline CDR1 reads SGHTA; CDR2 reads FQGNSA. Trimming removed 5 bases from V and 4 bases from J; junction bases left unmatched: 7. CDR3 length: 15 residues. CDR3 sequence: CASSPGPGGNEKLFF. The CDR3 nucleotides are TGTGCCAGCAGCCCGGGGCCAGGGGGTAATGAAAAACTGTTTTTT.